Below, 27 T cell receptor beta chains from the same sample are listed, as sequenced in a study of cytomegalovirus exposure and HLA in healthy donors. Sequencing was performed with immunoSEQ multiplex PCR; in TCRdb, only in-frame clones are kept and a portion is missing. Seen here are approximately 200,000 clones, around 80% observed once, and the top ten hold 1% to 1.5%. Sequenced: PBMCs. Source of these receptors: a woman in her thirties in good health and CMV-seronegative.

The gene calls are TRBV5-4 and TRBJ1-6; tentative D call: TRBD1 (5 bases). Trimming left V 4 bases short and J 2 bases short, with 13 bases between. CDR1 and CDR2 (germline): SGHNT, YYREEE (reference sequence). This CDR3 has 16 amino acids. The CDR3 DNA is TGTGCCAGCAGCCTTGGAGGGGTGACCTATAATTCACCCCTCCACTTT. Amino acid sequence: CASSLGGVTYNSPLHF. Complete variable domain (other parts from reference TRBV5-4 and TRBJ1-6): ETGVTQSPTHLIKTRGQQVTLRCSSQSGHNTVSWYQQALGQGPQFIFQYYREEENGRGNFPPRFSGLQFPNYSSELNVNALELDDSALYLCASSLGGVTYNSPLHFGNGTRLTVT.

The chain combines TRBV18 with TRBJ2-5, with TRBD1 matching 7 bases. Looked up from germline, CDR1 is KGHSH and CDR2 is LQKENI. The CDR3 loop spans 15 amino acids. Germline trimming cut 3 bases from V and 2 bases from J; bases unmatched to any gene: 6. Here the CDR3 reads CASSPPGTAQETQYF. The CDR3 DNA is TGTGCCAGCTCACCTCCCGGGACAGCACAAGAGACCCAGTACTTC.

The chain is built from TRBV11-2 and TRBJ2-5; the match to TRBD1 covers 7 bases. The CDR3 runs to 14 residues. The germline V gene encodes CDR1 SGHAT and CDR2 FQNNGV. Unmatched junction bases numbered 7, after V lost 7 bases and J lost 2 bases. CDR3 nucleotides: TGTGCCAGCAAGACCGGACAGGTTCAAGAGACCCAGTACTTC. Its translation: CASKTGQVQETQYF.

The chain is built from TRBV5-4 and TRBJ2-5, with D possibly matching TRBD2 (6 bases). This CDR3 contains 14 residues. The germline gives CDR1 SGHNT, CDR2 YYREEE (reference sequence). The ends were cut back, 0 bases at V and 4 bases at J, with 10 bases in the middle. The CDR3 loop reads CASSLGGGGETQYF. CDR3 sequence (DNA): TGTGCCAGCAGCTTGGGGGGAGGCGGAGAGACCCAGTACTTC.

The J gene is TRBJ2-3, the V gene TRBV14; D is possibly TRBD1 (7 bases). The germline gives CDR1 SGHDN, CDR2 FVKESK. V lost 2 bases, J lost 9 bases, and 9 bases lay in between. This CDR3 region has 12 residues. CDR3 protein: CASSQQGGTQYF. The CDR3, as DNA: TGTGCCAGCAGCCAACAGGGGGGAACGCAGTATTTT.

The CDR3 DNA follows: TGTGCCAGCAGTTCCCCCGGGACAGGGGGGATCAATGAGCAGTTCTTC. This gives the protein CASSSPGTGGINEQFF. V is TRBV28 and J is TRBJ2-1, with 11 bases that match TRBD1. CDR3 length equals 16 residues. Germline-derived CDR1 and CDR2 are MDHEN and SYDVKM. With V trimmed by 4 bases and J by 6 bases, 8 bases remained unmatched. Variable domain in full (rest from reference TRBV28 and TRBJ2-1): DVKVTQSSRYLVKRTGEKVFLECVQDMDHENMFWYRQDPGLGLRLIYFSYDVKMKEKGDIPEGYSVSREKKERFSLILESASTNQTSMYLCASSSPGTGGINEQFFGPGTRLTVL.

Details on this clone: This specimen includes other DNA sequences encoding the same CDR3. The chain uses TRBV5-6 and TRBJ1-1; tentatively, D is TRBD1 (6 bases). CDR1 SGHDT and CDR2 YYEEEE come from the germline V gene. The CDR3 sequence is 13 residues long. V was clipped by 4 bases and J by 3 bases, with 10 bases between them. CDR3 DNA sequence: TGTGCCAGCAGCCTGGACAGAGACACTGAAGCTTTCTTT. Amino acid sequence: CASSLDRDTEAFF.

The CDR3 region has the DNA TGCGCCAGCAGCTTGGTAGTCCTATCGGGGGCTGAAGCTTTCTTT. It encodes CASSLVVLSGAEAFF. J is TRBJ1-1 and V is TRBV5-1; TRBD1 might be the D (5 bases). V was clipped by 0 bases and J by 6 bases, with 15 bases between them. Per germline, CDR1 SGHRS and CDR2 YFSETQ. This CDR3 contains 15 residues.

This chain links TRBV27 with TRBJ1-2; 8 nucleotides match TRBD1. Trimming removed 5 bases from V and 6 bases from J; junction bases left unmatched: 5. CDR1 and CDR2 from the germline V gene are MNHEY and SMNVEV (reference sequence). CDR3 size: 13 residues. For the CDR3, the DNA is TGTGCCAGCAGTCAACAGGGGGTCAATGGCTACACCTTC. It is translated as CASSQQGVNGYTF.

The table lists this clone with a few counts. The chain joins TRBV5-1 to TRBJ1-3; 9 bases map to TRBD1. The germline gives CDR1 SGHRS, CDR2 YFSETQ. V lost 4 bases, J lost 2 bases, and 16 bases stayed unmatched. This CDR3 contains 19 residues. The CDR3 DNA is TGCGCCAGCAGCGCCGGGACAGGGCGCCTGGGGGGCCCTGGAAACACCATATATTTT. It specifies CASSAGTGRLGGPGNTIYF.

The chain employs TRBV7-2 and TRBJ2-2, with 8 bases aligning to TRBD1. Germline V gene lookup returns CDR1 SGHTA and CDR2 FQGNSA. The CDR3 has 14 amino acids. Losses at the gene ends were 3 bases for V and 7 bases for J; bases not matched to a gene: 4. The CDR3 spells CASSFGQGGGELFF. CDR3 sequence (DNA): TGTGCCAGCAGCTTCGGACAGGGCGGCGGGGAGCTGTTTTTT.

The table lists this clone with a count of one. The chain is built from TRBV4-1 and TRBJ2-5, with D unresolved. Per germline, CDR1 MGHRA and CDR2 YSYEKL. The V gene lost 1 base and the J gene lost 1 base, with 7 bases spanning the gap. The CDR3 has 14 residues. CDR3 in DNA: TGCGCCAGCAGCCAAGGTACAGTCCAAGAGACCCAGTACTTC. Translation gives CASSQGTVQETQYF.

The V gene is TRBV28, the J gene TRBJ2-5; 7 bases line up with TRBD1. Germline V gene lookup returns CDR1 MDHEN and CDR2 SYDVKM. The trim removed 3 bases at V and 3 bases at J, leaving 10 bases unmatched. The CDR3 extends over 16 amino acids. The CDR3 nucleotides are TGTGCCAGCAGTTTCGTCACAGGGGCCGTGGAAGAGACCCAGTACTTC. Its translation: CASSFVTGAVEETQYF.

This clone has a single count. The chain joins TRBV2 to TRBJ2-1, with 10 bases aligning to TRBD2. The CDR3 runs to 15 residues. V trimming: 6 bases; J trimming: 6 bases; junction bases outside the gene matches: 8. The V gene's germline CDR1 is SNHLY and CDR2 FYNNEI. CDR3 amino acids: CASRRGTSDSNEQFF. For the CDR3, the DNA is TGTGCCAGCAGACGGGGGACTAGCGACTCCAATGAGCAGTTCTTC.

The gene calls are TRBV7-9 and TRBJ2-5; D is undetermined. Germline V lookup: CDR1 SEHNR, CDR2 FQNEAQ (reference sequence). The CDR3 is 11 amino acids. The V gene lost 4 bases and the J gene lost 5 bases, with 5 bases spanning the gap. This chain's CDR3 is CASSSYETQYF. CDR3 sequence (DNA): TGTGCCAGCAGCTCCTATGAGACCCAGTACTTC.

The rearrangement uses TRBV5-4 and TRBJ1-4; 9 bases agree with TRBD1. After removal of 1 base from V and 7 bases from J, the junction contained 2 bases not matched to a gene. The CDR3 totals 14 residues. CDR1 is SGHNT, CDR2 YYREEE, per germline (reference sequence). The CDR3 protein is CASSLMGQGEKLFF. The CDR3 coding sequence is TGTGCCAGCAGCTTGATGGGACAGGGTGAAAAACTGTTTTTT.

The rearrangement links TRBV30 to TRBJ2-2, with TRBD2 matching 8 bases. CDR3 size: 15 residues. After removal of 0 bases from V and 5 bases from J, the junction contained 5 bases not matched to a gene. CDR1 and CDR2 from the germline V gene are GTSNPN and SVGIG (reference sequence). The CDR3 spells CAWSVLAGITGELFF. CDR3 DNA sequence: TGTGCCTGGAGTGTGTTAGCGGGAATTACCGGGGAGCTGTTTTTT.

This clone has just one count. The rearrangement links TRBV5-1 to TRBJ1-4; D remains ambiguous. This CDR3 spans 16 amino acids. The germline V and J ends were trimmed by 6 bases and 0 bases, with 15 bases remaining between them. Germline V gene data show CDR1 as SGHRS and CDR2 as YFSETQ. The CDR3 reads CASTPDGAPTNEKLFF. CDR3 sequence (DNA): TGCGCCAGCACTCCCGACGGAGCCCCAACTAATGAAAAACTGTTTTTT.

This chain connects TRBV19 to TRBJ2-7, with D maybe TRBD2 (6 bases). CDR3 length equals 13 residues. Per the germline V gene, CDR1 is LNHDA and CDR2 is SQIVND (reference sequence). Trimming removed 8 bases from V and 0 bases from J, with 11 bases in between. CDR3 in DNA: TGTGCCAGTGATAGCGGCAGCTCCTACGAGCAGTACTTC. Translating it yields CASDSGSSYEQYF. Filled out from reference TRBV19 and TRBJ2-7, the complete variable domain reads DGGITQSPKYLFRKEGQNVTLSCEQNLNHDAMYWYRQDPGQGLRLIYYSQIVNDFQKGDIAEGYSVSREKKESFPLTVTSAQKNPTAFYLCASDSGSSYEQYFGPGTRLTVT.

The chain's CDR3 is CASTNGGFSYNEQFF. The CDR3 region has the DNA TGTGCCAGCACAAATGGCGGGTTTTCCTACAATGAGCAGTTCTTC. This chain connects TRBV7-9 to TRBJ2-1; TRBD2 is a possible D gene (5 bases). Trimming pared 7 bases from V and 1 base from J, leaving 14 bases between. The CDR3 loop spans 15 amino acids. Germline loops: CDR1 SEHNR, CDR2 FQNEAQ (reference sequence).

This clone was seen more than once but under ten times. This sequence joins TRBV7-9 and TRBJ2-1; 10 positions match TRBD2. Losses at the gene ends were 3 bases for V and 5 bases for J; bases not matched to a gene: 4. The CDR3 has 15 amino acids. Germline V gene data show CDR1 as SEHNR and CDR2 as FQNEAQ (reference sequence). CDR3 in amino acids: CASSLSGRVNNEQFF. The CDR3 DNA follows: TGTGCCAGCAGCTTGAGCGGGAGGGTCAACAATGAGCAGTTCTTC.

This chain joins TRBV7-2 and TRBJ2-3; 10 bases match TRBD2. The J segment lost 3 bases and the V segment lost 7 bases, leaving 1 base of the junction unmatched. The CDR3 loop spans 13 amino acids. The germline V gene encodes CDR1 SGHTA and CDR2 FQGNSA. The CDR3 region is CASKLAGTDTQYF. CDR3 nucleotide sequence: TGTGCCAGCAAACTAGCGGGAACAGATACGCAGTATTTT.

The chain links TRBV5-1 to TRBJ2-1; weak D call: TRBD1 (6 bases). CDR1 and CDR2 (germline): SGHRS, YFSETQ. The ends were cut back, 2 bases at V and 7 bases at J, with 13 bases in the middle. The CDR3 loop spans 14 amino acids. The CDR3 nucleotides are TGCGCCAGCAGCTTAACAGGGCCAAAGAATGAGCAGTTCTTC. This gives the protein CASSLTGPKNEQFF.

This chain connects TRBV6-6 to TRBJ1-1, with 8 bases matching TRBD1. Germline CDR1 MNHNY, CDR2 SVGAGI (reference sequence). Unmatched junction bases numbered 4, after V lost 1 base and J lost 0 bases. The CDR3 covers 16 residues. The CDR3 region has the DNA TGTGCCAGCAGTTACTGGGCAGGGGGCATGAACACTGAAGCTTTCTTT. Its protein is CASSYWAGGMNTEAFF.

The chain has TRBV6-6 and TRBJ2-7; TRBD2 aligns across 8 bases. CDR3 length: 14 residues. The germline CDR1 and CDR2 sequences are MNHNY and SVGAGI (reference sequence). The V gene end was trimmed by 0 bases and the J gene end by 3 bases; junction bases not matched to a gene: 1. This CDR3 is CASSYSTSGYEQYF. CDR3 in DNA: TGTGCCAGCAGTTACTCAACTAGCGGCTACGAGCAGTACTTC.

V gene TRBV5-1 combines with J gene TRBJ1-4; TRBD1 aligns across 10 bases. The CDR3 consists of 16 residues. Germline values: CDR1 SGHRS, CDR2 YFSETQ. V gave up 4 bases and J gave up 2 bases; unmatched junction bases: 5. CDR3 amino acids: CASSGGQGRTNEKLFF. The CDR3 nucleotides are TGCGCCAGCAGCGGGGGACAGGGGAGGACTAATGAAAAACTGTTTTTT. The variable domain in full, with the rest retrieved from reference TRBV5-1 and TRBJ1-4, is KAGVTQTPRYLIKTRGQQVTLSCSPISGHRSVSWYQQTPGQGLQFLFEYFSETQRNKGNFPGRFSGRQFSNSRSEMNVSTLELGDSALYLCASSGGQGRTNEKLFFGSGTQLSVL.

The chain employs TRBV6-6 and TRBJ2-2; 7 bases are shared with TRBD1. The V gene end was trimmed by 2 bases and the J gene end by 0 bases; junction bases not matched to a gene: 0. This CDR3 contains 15 residues. In germline, CDR1 is MNHNY, CDR2 SVGAGI (reference sequence). The CDR3 coding sequence is TGTGCCAGCAGTTACGGGACAGCGAACACCGGGGAGCTGTTTTTT. Translation gives CASSYGTANTGELFF.